A single sample gave rise to the 28 T cell receptor beta chains below, sequenced in a study of blood T cells in healthy people across ages. The second PCR ran about 6 to 12 cycles with a sample-barcoded 5' primer and J-beta primers. TCRdb analysed the 5' RACE reads with MiXCR anew, one entry per CDR3 protein. The sample includes 950,000 to 1,200,000 distinct CDR3 sequences, more than 30% of them seen just once. The sample was blood. Receptor source: a man aged 18-30 years in good health.

The chain uses TRBV11-2 and TRBJ2-1, with 7 bases aligning to TRBD1. The CDR3 loop spans 15 amino acids. Germline V CDR1 and CDR2: SGHAT, FQNNGV. Trimming cost V 1 base and J 8 bases; bases outside gene matches: 8. The CDR3 sequence: CASSLVRSTGDEQFF. The CDR3 DNA is TGTGCCAGCAGCTTAGTCAGGTCAACAGGGGATGAGCAGTTCTTC.

The chain couples TRBV20-1 to TRBJ1-5; 11 nucleotides match TRBD1. After removal of 0 bases from V and 6 bases from J, the junction contained 4 bases not matched to a gene. The CDR3 has 15 amino acids. Germline lookup yields CDR1 DFQATT and CDR2 SNEGSKA (reference sequence). The CDR3 DNA follows: TGCAGTGCTAGAGATTGGGACAGGGGGAGTCAGCCCCAGCATTTT. It specifies CSARDWDRGSQPQHF.

The chain links TRBV20-1 to TRBJ1-1, with 7 bases aligning to TRBD1. Unmatched junction bases numbered 10, after V lost 5 bases and J lost 4 bases. Germline loops: CDR1 DFQATT, CDR2 SNEGSKA (reference sequence). The CDR3 is 14 amino acids. CDR3 amino acids: CSASTNNRGTEAFF. The CDR3 DNA is TGCAGTGCTTCTACTAATAACAGGGGCACTGAAGCTTTCTTT.

In its sample, this clonotype was seen a few times. The chain couples TRBV12-3 or TRBV12-4 to TRBJ1-2; D not certain. The CDR3 sequence is 14 residues long. Trimming stripped 4 bases from V and 7 bases from J, with 16 bases between. The CDR3 nucleotides are TGTGCCAGCAGTTCGAGTGATTGGGGTGTTGGCTACACCTTC. Encoded protein: CASSSSDWGVGYTF.

This chain links TRBV3-1 with TRBJ1-2; possibly TRBD1 for D (6 bases). Germline assignment: CDR1 LGHDT and CDR2 YNNKEL (reference sequence). This CDR3 is built from 15 residues. V was clipped by 6 bases and J by 6 bases, with 20 bases between them. The DNA for the CDR3 is TGTGCCAGCAGTCCGGCGGGACAAACTCGTGATGGCTACACCTTC. Translated: CASSPAGQTRDGYTF.

For this clonotype: The junction departs from the called germline gene at one end, perhaps through a read error. V is TRBV4-2 and J is TRBJ1-1; a possible D gene is TRBD1 (6 bases). Per the germline V gene, CDR1 is LGHNA and CDR2 is YNFKEQ. This CDR3 spans 17 amino acids. CDR3 DNA sequence: TGTGCGAGCAGCCGCTCCCCATGGGGGGGCGCGAGCACTGAAGCTTTCTTT. As protein: CASSRSPWGGASTEAFF.

V usage is TRBV28 and J usage is TRBJ1-1; 7 bases agree with TRBD1. This CDR3 has 14 amino acids. Germline loops: CDR1 MDHEN, CDR2 SYDVKM. The V segment lost 5 bases and the J segment 3 bases; nucleotides outside the gene matches: 6. CDR3 amino acids: CASSMDRTDTEAFF. For the CDR3, the DNA is TGTGCCAGCAGTATGGACAGGACGGACACTGAAGCTTTCTTT.

V and J are TRBV7-2 and TRBJ1-1; 10 bases map to TRBD1. V lost 5 bases, J lost 7 bases, and 7 bases stayed unmatched. CDR1 and CDR2 (germline): SGHTA, FQGNSA. This CDR3 contains 14 residues. CDR3 in amino acids: CASSPDRGPNEAFF. For the CDR3, the DNA is TGTGCCAGCAGCCCCGACAGGGGGCCTAATGAAGCTTTCTTT.

About this clonotype itself: The junction shows a germline mismatch at one end, possibly a read error. The chain employs TRBV20-1 and TRBJ2-4; D perhaps matches TRBD2 (6 bases). The CDR3 contains 13 residues. CDR1 is DFQATT, CDR2 SNEGSKA, per germline (reference sequence). CDR3 protein: CGASDLAKNIQYF. CDR3 in DNA: TGCGGTGCTAGCGATCTAGCCAAAAACATTCAGTACTTC.

This clonotype has only a few counts. The V call is TRBV7-2, the J call TRBJ2-1; 15 bases agree with TRBD2. The CDR3 loop spans 17 amino acids. Germline V CDR1 and CDR2: SGHTA, FQGNSA. The ends lost 5 bases at V and 4 bases at J; junction bases unmatched: 6. CDR3 bases: TGTGCCAGCAGCACCAGGACTAGCGGGGGGGTATACAATGAGCAGTTCTTC. Protein product: CASSTRTSGGVYNEQFF.

Note on this clonotype: A junction end diverges from the germline sequence, so it may reflect a read error. J is TRBJ1-2 and V is TRBV12-3 or TRBV12-4, with a possible D match to TRBD1 (6 bases). The CDR3 spans 15 residues. CDR3: CACSFSGGVGYGYTF. The CDR3 DNA sequence: TGTGCCTGCAGTTTTAGCGGGGGCGTCGGCTATGGCTACACCTTC.

The chain uses TRBV11-2 and TRBJ2-5, with 7 bases lining up with TRBD1. TRBJ2-7 matches the DNA end more closely, so the J call is doubtful. Germline CDR1 reads SGHAT; CDR2 reads FQNNGV. The CDR3 totals 17 residues. CDR3 residues: CASSPGQTKFLHYEQYF. Written as DNA, the CDR3 is TGTGCCAGCAGCCCGGGACAGACAAAATTCCTCCATTACGAGCAGTACTTC.

Of note for this clonotype: A junction end diverges from the germline sequence, so it may reflect a read error. This chain joins TRBV12-3 or TRBV12-4 and TRBJ1-1; D remains ambiguous. This CDR3 is 12 amino acids long. CDR3 DNA sequence: TGTGCCAACAGTTTAGAACGGACTGAAGCTTTCTTT. It encodes CANSLERTEAFF.

The rearrangement joins TRBV2 to TRBJ2-5; 7 nucleotides agree with TRBD2. V lost 2 bases to trimming and J lost 11 bases; unmatched junction nucleotides: 14. The CDR3 extends over 15 amino acids. CDR1 SNHLY and CDR2 FYNNEI come from the germline V gene. The CDR3 region is CASSESASGYNEQYF. DNA for the CDR3: TGTGCCAGCAGTGAATCGGCTAGCGGCTACAATGAGCAGTACTTC.

The chain is built from TRBV4-3 and TRBJ2-2; tentative D call: TRBD1 (5 bases). Germline lookup yields CDR1 LGHNA and CDR2 YSLEER. Trimming shortened V by 4 bases and J by 4 bases, and 16 bases separated the two germline ends. The CDR3 has 16 amino acids. The chain's CDR3 is CASSPEAGLGTGELFF. The CDR3 DNA is TGCGCCAGCAGCCCCGAAGCAGGGCTTGGCACCGGGGAGCTGTTTTTT.

The chain uses TRBV6-1 and TRBJ1-5; D might be TRBD1 (5 bases). Between the trimmed V and J ends, which lost 6 bases and 13 bases, there was a span of 13 bases. Looked up from germline, CDR1 is MNHNS and CDR2 is SASEGT. The CDR3 contains 11 residues. CDR3 loop: CASRGGISQHF. In DNA, the CDR3 is TGTGCCAGCAGGGGGGGGATATCACAGCATTTT.

This clonotype was counted only a few times. This CDR3 is CATRDPGRLEAFF. As DNA, the CDR3 is TGTGCCACCAGAGATCCAGGGCGCCTTGAAGCTTTCTTT. V gene TRBV15 combines with J gene TRBJ1-1, with D perhaps matching TRBD1 (5 bases). CDR1 is LNHNV and CDR2 is YYDKDF in the germline V gene (reference sequence). V gave up 6 bases and J gave up 7 bases, with 15 bases separating them. CDR3 length equals 13 residues. Variable domain in full (rest from reference TRBV15 and TRBJ1-1): DAMVIQNPRYQVTQFGKPVTLSCSQTLNHNVMYWYQQKSSQAPKLLFHYYDKDFNNEADTPDNFQSRRPNTSFCFLDIRSPGLGDTAMYLCATRDPGRLEAFFGQGTRLTVV.

The gene calls are TRBV6-1 and TRBJ1-5; no firm D call. The CDR3 runs to 13 residues. Trimming pared 1 base from V and 7 bases from J, leaving 8 bases between. Germline CDR1 is MNHNS and CDR2 is SASEGT. The CDR3 protein is CASSEVEAQPQHF. DNA of the CDR3: TGTGCCAGCAGTGAAGTTGAGGCGCAGCCCCAGCATTTT.

This clonotype was seen many times. This chain uses TRBV6-2 or TRBV6-3 with TRBJ2-5; D remains unclear. The CDR3 has 15 amino acids. From germline, CDR1 is MNHEY and CDR2 SVGEGT. With 8 bases removed from V and 5 bases from J, the gap between germline ends came to 21 bases. The CDR3: CASSKGSWRAETQYF. The CDR3 coding sequence is TGTGCCAGCTCAAAGGGATCGTGGAGAGCGGAGACCCAGTACTTC.

This clonotype was counted between two and nine times. V and J are TRBV20-1 and TRBJ1-2; D gene ambiguous. Trimming removed 0 bases at V and 2 bases at J, with 13 bases between. Germline V gene lookup returns CDR1 DFQATT and CDR2 SNEGSKA (reference sequence). The CDR3 totals 15 residues. In nucleotides, the CDR3 is TGCAGTGCTAGAGATCTTAACGGGAGAAACTATGGCTACACCTTC. As protein: CSARDLNGRNYGYTF.

This clonotype was found a few times. This chain joins TRBV6-2 or TRBV6-3 and TRBJ2-3, with D possibly matching TRBD2 (6 bases). Germline loops: CDR1 MNHEY, CDR2 SVGEGT. The CDR3 extends over 14 amino acids. The germline V and J ends were trimmed by 3 bases and 1 base, with 8 bases remaining between them. CDR3: CASSYQRGTDTQYF. CDR3 DNA sequence: TGTGCCAGCAGTTATCAGCGGGGCACAGATACGCAGTATTTT.

This clonotype turned up a few times. The genes are TRBV12-5 and TRBJ2-1; a possible D gene is TRBD2 (7 bases). The CDR3 sequence is 12 residues long. Germline V gene data show CDR1 as LGHNT and CDR2 as FRNRAP. The V end lost 8 bases, the J end lost 6 bases, and 11 bases lay between the germline ends. The DNA for the CDR3 is TGTGCTAGTACGGGGGGCCGCAATGAGCAGTTCTTC. The encoded protein is CASTGGRNEQFF.

The genes are TRBV2 and TRBJ1-1, with D tentatively TRBD1 (6 bases). The CDR3 has 13 residues. Germline values: CDR1 SNHLY, CDR2 FYNNEI. V lost 5 bases and J lost 1, with 8 bases in between. Here the CDR3 DNA reads TGTGCCAGCAGTACGACAGGGAACACTGAAGCTTTCTTT. Translated, it gives CASSTTGNTEAFF.

This clonotype was counted between two and nine times. As DNA, the CDR3 is TGTGCCAGCAGCTTCGGGACAGATGACTACTATGGCTACACCTTC. Encoded protein: CASSFGTDDYYGYTF. This rearrangement joins TRBV4-2 to TRBJ1-2; 7 bases are shared with TRBD1. The CDR3 is 15 residues long. V shed 5 bases and J 3 bases; nucleotides not matched to a gene: 9. From germline, CDR1 is LGHNA and CDR2 YNFKEQ.

The chain couples TRBV6-4 to TRBJ1-1; perhaps TRBD1 as D (5 bases). Germline loops: CDR1 MRHNA, CDR2 SNTAGT. V was trimmed by 3 bases and J by 5 bases, leaving 19 bases between them. The CDR3 is made up of 16 amino acids. CDR3 sequence: CASSEPCRKGRTEAFF. The CDR3 DNA reads TGTGCCAGCAGTGAGCCTTGCAGGAAGGGGAGGACTGAAGCTTTCTTT.

V and J are TRBV7-8 and TRBJ2-7; possibly TRBD1 or TRBD2 for D (6 bases each). Germline CDR1 is SGHVS and CDR2 is FQNEAQ. CDR3 length: 16 amino acids. V lost 6 bases and J lost 7, with 25 bases in between. The CDR3 region has the DNA TGTGCCAGCAGGGGGGCGGGGAGCAGCTCCTACAATGAGCAGTACTTC. It encodes CASRGAGSSSYNEQYF.

The J gene is TRBJ2-5, the V gene TRBV10-3; 9 bases match TRBD1. Trimming cost V 4 bases and J 5 bases; bases outside gene matches: 8. Germline-derived CDR1 and CDR2 are ENHRY and SYGVKD. The CDR3 contains 15 residues. The CDR3 nucleotides read TGTGCCATCAGTGGGGGACAGGGCAGAAGCGAGACCCAGTACTTC. This translates into CAISGGQGRSETQYF.

The CDR3 loop reads CASSLPWGDSNQPQHF. DNA for the CDR3: TGTGCCAGCAGCCTTCCGTGGGGCGACAGCAATCAGCCCCAGCATTTT. This chain connects TRBV28 to TRBJ1-5, with a tentative D call TRBD1 (5 bases). The CDR3 length is 16 residues. V lost 6 bases and J lost 1, with 16 bases in between. Germline values: CDR1 MDHEN, CDR2 SYDVKM.